This T cell receptor (delta chain) was identified in a study of gamma-delta chains in newborns, infants, children. This clone was observed a few times. TCRdb called clones from the reads again using CATT. The top ten clones hold 8.8% of a sample with 10,000 to 13,000 delta-chain clones, approximately 9.5% of them seen once. Germline CDR1 reads TVYSNPD; CDR2 reads GDNSRS (reference sequence). CDR3 size: 19 residues. The V and J genes are TRDV3 and TRDJ1; 9 bases align to TRDD2. The TCR comes from a child who was a newborn, infant or young child, either healthy, febrile or measles-vaccinated (not recorded which). The specimen sequenced was blood. The CDR3 coding sequence is TGTGCTACCCGGCCTTCCTACAGTAGCACGGGGGGGAACACCGATAAACTCATCTTT. Encoded protein: CATRPSYSSTGGNTDKLIF.